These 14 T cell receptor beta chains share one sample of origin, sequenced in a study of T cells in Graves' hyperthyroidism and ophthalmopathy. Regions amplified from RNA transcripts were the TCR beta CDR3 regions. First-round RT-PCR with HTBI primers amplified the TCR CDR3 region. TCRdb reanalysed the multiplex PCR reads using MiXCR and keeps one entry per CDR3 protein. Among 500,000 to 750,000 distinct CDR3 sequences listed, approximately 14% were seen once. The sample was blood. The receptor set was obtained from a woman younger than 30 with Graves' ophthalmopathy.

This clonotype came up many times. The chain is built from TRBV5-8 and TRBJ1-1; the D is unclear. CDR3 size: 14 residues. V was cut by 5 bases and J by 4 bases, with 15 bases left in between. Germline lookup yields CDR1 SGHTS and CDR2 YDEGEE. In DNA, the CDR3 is TGTGCCAGCAGTATTGTGGGCCGACGCACTGAAGCTTTCTTT. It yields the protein CASSIVGRRTEAFF.

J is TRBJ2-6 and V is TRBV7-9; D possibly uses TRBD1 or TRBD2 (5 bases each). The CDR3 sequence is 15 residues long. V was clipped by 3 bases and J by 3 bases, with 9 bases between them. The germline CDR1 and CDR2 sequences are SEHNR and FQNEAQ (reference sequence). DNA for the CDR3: TGTGCCAGCAGCTTCATGGGGGTTGGGGCCAACGTCCTGACTTTC. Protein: CASSFMGVGANVLTF. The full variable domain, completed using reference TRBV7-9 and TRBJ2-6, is DTGVSQNPRHKITKRGQNVTFRCDPISEHNRLYWYRQTLGQGPEFLTYFQNEAQLEKSRLLSDRFSAERPKGSFSTLEIQRTEQGDSAMYLCASSFMGVGANVLTFGAGSRLTVL.

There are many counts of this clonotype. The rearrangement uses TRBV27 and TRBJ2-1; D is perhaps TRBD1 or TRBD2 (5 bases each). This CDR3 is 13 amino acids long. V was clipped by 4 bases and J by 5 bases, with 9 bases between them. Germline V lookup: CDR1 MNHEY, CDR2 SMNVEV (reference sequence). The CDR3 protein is CASSWGPDNEQFF. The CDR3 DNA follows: TGTGCCAGCAGTTGGGGACCGGACAATGAGCAGTTCTTC.

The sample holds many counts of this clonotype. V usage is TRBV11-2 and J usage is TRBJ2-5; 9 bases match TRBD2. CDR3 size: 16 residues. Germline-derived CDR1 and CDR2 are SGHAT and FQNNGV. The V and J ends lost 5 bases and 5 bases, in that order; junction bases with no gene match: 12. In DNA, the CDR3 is TGTGCCAGCAGCAGCCTTAGCGGGAGTCGGTCCGAGACCCAGTACTTC. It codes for CASSSLSGSRSETQYF.

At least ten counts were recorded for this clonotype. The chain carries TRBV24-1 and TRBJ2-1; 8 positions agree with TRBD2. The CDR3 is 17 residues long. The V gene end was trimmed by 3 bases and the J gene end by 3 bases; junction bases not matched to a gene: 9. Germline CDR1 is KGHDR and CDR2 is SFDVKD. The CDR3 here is CATSDVPSGSYYNEQFF. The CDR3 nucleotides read TGTGCCACCAGTGATGTGCCCAGCGGGAGTTACTACAATGAGCAGTTCTTC.

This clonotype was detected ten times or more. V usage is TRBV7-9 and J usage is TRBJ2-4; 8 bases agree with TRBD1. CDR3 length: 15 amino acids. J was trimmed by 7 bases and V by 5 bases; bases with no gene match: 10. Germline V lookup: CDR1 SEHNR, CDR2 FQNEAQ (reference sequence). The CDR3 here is CASSPSWTGTNIQYF. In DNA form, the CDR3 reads TGTGCCAGCAGCCCCTCCTGGACAGGGACGAACATTCAGTACTTC.

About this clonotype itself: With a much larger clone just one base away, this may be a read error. CDR3 sequence: CPSSVAYSNTEAFF. CDR3 sequence (DNA): TGTCCCAGCAGCGTAGCTTACTCCAACACTGAAGCTTTCTTT. The chain carries TRBV2 and TRBJ1-1; D is unclear. From germline, CDR1 is SNHLY and CDR2 FYNNEI. The CDR3 is 14 amino acids.

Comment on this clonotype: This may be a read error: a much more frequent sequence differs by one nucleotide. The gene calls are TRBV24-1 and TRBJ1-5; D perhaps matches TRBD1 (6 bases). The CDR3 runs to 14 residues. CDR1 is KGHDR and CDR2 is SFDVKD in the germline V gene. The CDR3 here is CTTSDQQGYQPQHF. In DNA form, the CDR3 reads TGTACCACCAGTGATCAACAGGGTTATCAGCCCCAGCATTTT.

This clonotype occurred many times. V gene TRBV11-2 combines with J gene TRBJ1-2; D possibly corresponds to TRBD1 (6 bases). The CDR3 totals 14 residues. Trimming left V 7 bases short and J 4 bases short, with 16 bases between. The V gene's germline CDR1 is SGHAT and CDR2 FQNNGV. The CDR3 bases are TGTGCCAGCACCTTGGGACATACCTCCTATGGCTACACCTTC. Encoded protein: CASTLGHTSYGYTF.

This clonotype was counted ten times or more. The CDR3 reads CASSLGTGRGTEAFF. The CDR3 DNA is TGTGCCAGCAGCCTCGGGACAGGGAGGGGAACTGAAGCTTTCTTT. The V and J genes are TRBV7-8 and TRBJ1-1; TRBD1 matches at 9 bases. Germline trimming cut 5 bases from V and 5 bases from J; bases unmatched to any gene: 9. Germline V gene lookup returns CDR1 SGHVS and CDR2 FQNEAQ. The CDR3 sequence is 15 residues long.

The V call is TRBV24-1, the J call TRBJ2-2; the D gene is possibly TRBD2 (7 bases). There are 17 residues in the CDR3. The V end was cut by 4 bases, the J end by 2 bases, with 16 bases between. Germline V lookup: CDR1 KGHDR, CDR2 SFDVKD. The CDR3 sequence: CATSDPGRGANTGELFF. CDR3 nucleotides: TGTGCCACCAGTGACCCCGGTCGGGGGGCAAACACCGGGGAGCTGTTTTTT.

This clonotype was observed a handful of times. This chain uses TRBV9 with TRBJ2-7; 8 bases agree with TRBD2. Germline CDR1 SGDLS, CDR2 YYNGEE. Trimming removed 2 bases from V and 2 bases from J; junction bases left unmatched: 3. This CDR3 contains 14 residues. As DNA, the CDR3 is TGTGCCAGCAGCGTCGGACTAGCTCCCTACGAGCAGTACTTC. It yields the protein CASSVGLAPYEQYF.

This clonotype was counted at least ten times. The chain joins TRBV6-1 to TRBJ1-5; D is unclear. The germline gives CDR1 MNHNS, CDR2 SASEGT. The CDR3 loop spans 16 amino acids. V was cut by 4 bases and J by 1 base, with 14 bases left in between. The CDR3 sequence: CASSGAVWQSNQPQHF. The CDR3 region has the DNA TGTGCCAGCAGTGGGGCCGTGTGGCAGAGCAATCAGCCCCAGCATTTT.

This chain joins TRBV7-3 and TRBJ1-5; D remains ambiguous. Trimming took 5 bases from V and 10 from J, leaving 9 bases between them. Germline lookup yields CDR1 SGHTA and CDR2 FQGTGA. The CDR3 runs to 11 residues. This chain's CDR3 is CASSLRSPQHF. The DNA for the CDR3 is TGTGCCAGCAGCCTCCGGTCCCCCCAGCATTTT.